The 10 T cell receptor beta chains presented below share a single source sample, sequenced in a study of shared clonotypes between healthy human individuals. Data came from immunoSEQ multiplex PCR; TCRdb stores just in-frame clones and leaves some out. Found here are about 480,000 clones, around 79% of them singletons; the top ten hold 9.5% to 15%. What was sequenced was PBMCs. The receptor set was obtained from a woman in her 40s in good health. Some clones in this sample may be carry-over from other donors' samples.

This clone has only a few counts. The rearrangement joins TRBV6-4 to TRBJ1-1; D remains unclear. The CDR3 is made up of 12 amino acids. Germline CDR1 MRHNA, CDR2 SNTAGT. V was clipped by 8 bases and J by 1 base, with 8 bases between them. The CDR3 sequence: CASGRGNTEAFF. DNA of the CDR3: TGTGCCAGCGGGCGGGGGAACACTGAAGCTTTCTTT.

The J gene is TRBJ2-5, the V gene TRBV5-6; D is undetermined. Near its end, the DNA agrees better with TRBJ2-7, so the J call may be wrong. Germline V gene data show CDR1 as SGHDT and CDR2 as YYEEEE. This CDR3 comprises 16 residues. DNA of the CDR3: TGTGCCAGCAGCTTGGATCCGGCCGCGGCCCTTTACGAGCAGTACTTC. Translation gives CASSLDPAAALYEQYF.

The V call is TRBV30, the J call TRBJ2-1; D is possibly TRBD2 (5 bases). The CDR3 is made up of 11 amino acids. V was cut by 0 bases and J by 12 bases, with 9 bases left in between. Germline CDR1 GTSNPN, CDR2 SVGIG (reference sequence). The CDR3 nucleotides are TGTGCCTGGAGTGTCGGGATAACGCAGTTCTTC. Protein product: CAWSVGITQFF.

The rearrangement uses TRBV19 and TRBJ2-5; tentatively, D is TRBD1 or TRBD2 (5 bases each). CDR1 and CDR2 (germline): LNHDA, SQIVND (reference sequence). There are 14 residues in the CDR3. Trimming took 4 bases from V and 4 from J, leaving 13 bases between them. CDR3 in DNA: TGTGCCAGTAGTAGGGGACCGAACTTAGAGACCCAGTACTTC. It yields the protein CASSRGPNLETQYF.

This clone occurred many times. V usage is TRBV27 and J usage is TRBJ2-1; D may be TRBD2 (5 bases). The CDR3 has 15 amino acids. Germline V CDR1 and CDR2: MNHEY, SMNVEV (reference sequence). V was trimmed by 2 bases and J by 5 bases, leaving 13 bases between them. CDR3 in amino acids: CASSLGSSRDNEQFF. DNA of the CDR3: TGTGCCAGCAGTTTAGGGTCGTCGCGGGACAATGAGCAGTTCTTC.

The chain recombines TRBV25-1 with TRBJ1-1; D gene uncertain. Germline V gives CDR1 MGHDK, CDR2 SYGVNS. The CDR3 is 14 amino acids. The V and J ends lost 3 bases and 3 bases respectively, with 11 bases between them. The CDR3 loop is CASSEFGRYTEAFF. CDR3 DNA: TGTGCCAGCAGTGAGTTTGGGCGATACACTGAAGCTTTCTTT.

V is TRBV18 and J is TRBJ2-3; 14 bases map to TRBD2. The V gene's germline CDR1 is KGHSH and CDR2 LQKENI. The CDR3 contains 15 residues. The ends lost 3 bases at V and 6 bases at J; junction bases unmatched: 2. This CDR3 is CASSPGLAGADTQYF. Here the CDR3 DNA reads TGTGCCAGCTCACCGGGACTAGCGGGAGCGGATACGCAGTATTTT. Full variable domain (outside the CDR3, taken from reference TRBV18 and TRBJ2-3): NAGVMQNPRHLVRRRGQEARLRCSPMKGHSHVYWYRQLPEEGLKFMVYLQKENIIDESGMPKERFSAEFPKEGPSILRIQQVVRGDSAAYFCASSPGLAGADTQYFGPGTRLTVL.

This chain joins TRBV7-2 and TRBJ2-7; no clear D gene. This CDR3 has 12 residues. The germline CDR1 and CDR2 sequences are SGHTA and FQGNSA. V was trimmed by 5 bases and J by 6 bases, leaving 11 bases between them. The CDR3 region has the DNA TGTGCCAGCAGCCCGTCCTGGGGCGAGCAGTACTTC. Its protein product is CASSPSWGEQYF.

The chain recombines TRBV18 with TRBJ2-1; 14 bases map to TRBD2. The CDR3 spans 17 residues. V gave up 6 bases and J gave up 0 bases; unmatched junction bases: 4. Germline loops: CDR1 KGHSH, CDR2 LQKENI. The chain's CDR3 is CASSLTSGGDSYNEQFF. The CDR3 DNA is TGTGCCAGCTCGCTGACTAGCGGGGGGGACTCCTACAATGAGCAGTTCTTC. Combining the CDR3 with reference TRBV18 and TRBJ2-1 gives the whole variable domain NAGVMQNPRHLVRRRGQEARLRCSPMKGHSHVYWYRQLPEEGLKFMVYLQKENIIDESGMPKERFSAEFPKEGPSILRIQQVVRGDSAAYFCASSLTSGGDSYNEQFFGPGTRLTVL.

The rearrangement uses TRBV4-2 and TRBJ2-3, with 11 bases aligning to TRBD2. The CDR3 is 18 amino acids. Germline V gene data show CDR1 as LGHNA and CDR2 as YNFKEQ. Trimming took 3 bases from V and 2 from J; bases not matched to a gene: 10. In nucleotides, the CDR3 is TGTGCCAGCAGCCAGACCCCGGGACTAGCGGCTATCACAGATACGCAGTATTTT. This translates into CASSQTPGLAAITDTQYF.